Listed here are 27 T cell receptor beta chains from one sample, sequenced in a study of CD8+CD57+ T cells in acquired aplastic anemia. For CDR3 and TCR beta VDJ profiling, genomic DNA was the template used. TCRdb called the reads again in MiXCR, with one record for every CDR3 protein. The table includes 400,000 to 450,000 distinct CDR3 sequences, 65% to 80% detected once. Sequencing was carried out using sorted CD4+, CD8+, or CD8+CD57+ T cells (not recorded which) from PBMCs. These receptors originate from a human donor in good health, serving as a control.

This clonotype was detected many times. The CDR3 region has the DNA TGTGCCTGGCGTCGTCAACAGGGGTTCTATGGCTACACCTTC. Translated: CAWRRQQGFYGYTF. The J gene is TRBJ1-2, the V gene TRBV30; 7 bases line up with TRBD1. CDR3 length: 14 amino acids. V dropped 5 bases and J dropped 4; count of bases not matched to a gene: 10. The germline V gene encodes CDR1 GTSNPN and CDR2 SVGIG (reference sequence).

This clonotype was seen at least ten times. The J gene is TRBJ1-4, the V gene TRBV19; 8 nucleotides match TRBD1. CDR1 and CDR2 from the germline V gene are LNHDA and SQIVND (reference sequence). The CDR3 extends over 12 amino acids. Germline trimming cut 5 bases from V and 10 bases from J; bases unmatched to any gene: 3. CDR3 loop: CASSQQGGKLFF. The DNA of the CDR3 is TGTGCCAGTAGTCAACAGGGGGGAAAACTGTTTTTT.

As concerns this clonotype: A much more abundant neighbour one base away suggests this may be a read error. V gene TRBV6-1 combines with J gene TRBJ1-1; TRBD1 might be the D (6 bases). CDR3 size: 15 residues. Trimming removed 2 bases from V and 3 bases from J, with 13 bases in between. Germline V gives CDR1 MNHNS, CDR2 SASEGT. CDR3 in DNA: TGTGCCAGCAGTGAAAGAAAGGGGGGGTACACTGAAGCTTTCTTT. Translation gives CASSERKGGYTEAFF.

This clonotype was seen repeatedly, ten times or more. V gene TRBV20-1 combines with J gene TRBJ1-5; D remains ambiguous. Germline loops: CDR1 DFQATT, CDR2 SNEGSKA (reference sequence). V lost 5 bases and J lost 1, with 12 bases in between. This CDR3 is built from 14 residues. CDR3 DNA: TGCAGTGCTGGGCGGGTGGGGAGCAATCAGCCCCAGCATTTT. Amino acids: CSAGRVGSNQPQHF.

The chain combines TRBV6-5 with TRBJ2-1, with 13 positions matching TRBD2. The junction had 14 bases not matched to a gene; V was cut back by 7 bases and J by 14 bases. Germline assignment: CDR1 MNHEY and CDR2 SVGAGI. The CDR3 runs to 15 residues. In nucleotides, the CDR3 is TGTGCCAGCACCTTGAGAGGACTAGCGGGGGCCCCAGAGTTCTTC. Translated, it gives CASTLRGLAGAPEFF.

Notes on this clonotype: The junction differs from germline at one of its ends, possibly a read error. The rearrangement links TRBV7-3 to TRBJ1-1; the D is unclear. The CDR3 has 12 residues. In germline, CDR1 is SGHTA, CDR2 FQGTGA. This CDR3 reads CASSLVAGDPYF. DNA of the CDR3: TGTGCCAGCAGCTTAGTGGCAGGTGACCCTTACTTT.

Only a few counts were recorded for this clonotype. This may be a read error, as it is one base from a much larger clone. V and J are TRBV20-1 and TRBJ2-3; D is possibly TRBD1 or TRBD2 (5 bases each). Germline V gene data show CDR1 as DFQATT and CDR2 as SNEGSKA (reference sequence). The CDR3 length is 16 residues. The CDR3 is CSAPSPAEPSTGTQYF. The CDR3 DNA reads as TGCAGTGCTCCATCGCCAGCGGAACCTAGCACAGGTACGCAGTATTTT.

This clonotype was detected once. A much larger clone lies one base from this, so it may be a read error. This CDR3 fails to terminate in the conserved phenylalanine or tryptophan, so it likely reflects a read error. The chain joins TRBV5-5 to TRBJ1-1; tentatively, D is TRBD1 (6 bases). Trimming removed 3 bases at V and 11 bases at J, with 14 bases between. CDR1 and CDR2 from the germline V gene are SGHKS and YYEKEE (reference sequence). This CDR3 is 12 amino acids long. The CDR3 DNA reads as TGTGCCAGCAGCTCAGGCGGGGGGCAGGCTTTCTCT. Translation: CASSSGGGQAFS.

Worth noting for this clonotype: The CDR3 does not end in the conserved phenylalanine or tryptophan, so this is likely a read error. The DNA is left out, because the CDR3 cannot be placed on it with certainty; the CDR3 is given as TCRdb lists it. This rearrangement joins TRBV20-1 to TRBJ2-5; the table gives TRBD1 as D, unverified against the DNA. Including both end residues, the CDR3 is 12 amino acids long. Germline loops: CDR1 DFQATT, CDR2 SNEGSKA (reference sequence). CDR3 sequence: CSARDSSTESGL.

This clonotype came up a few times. The CDR3 nucleotides read TGTGCCAGCAGTGATCGGGCCGTACAAGAGACCCAGTACTTC. Encoded protein: CASSDRAVQETQYF. This chain connects TRBV25-1 to TRBJ2-5; no firm D call. Germline assignment: CDR1 MGHDK and CDR2 SYGVNS. This CDR3 is 14 amino acids long. V was clipped by 3 bases and J by 2 bases, with 10 bases between them.

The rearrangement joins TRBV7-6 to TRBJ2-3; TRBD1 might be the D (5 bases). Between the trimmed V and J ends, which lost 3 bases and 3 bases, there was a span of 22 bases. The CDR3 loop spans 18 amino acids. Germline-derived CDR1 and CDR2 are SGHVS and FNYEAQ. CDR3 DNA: TGTGCCAGCAGCTTTCCGACAAGTGTGCAGGGTCAAACAGATACGCAGTATTTT. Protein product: CASSFPTSVQGQTDTQYF. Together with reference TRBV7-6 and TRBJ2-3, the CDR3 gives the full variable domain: GAGVSQSPRYKVTKRGQDVALRCDPISGHVSLYWYRQALGQGPEFLTYFNYEAQQDKSGLPNDRFSAERPEGSISTLTIQRTEQRDSAMYRCASSFPTSVQGQTDTQYFGPGTRLTVL.

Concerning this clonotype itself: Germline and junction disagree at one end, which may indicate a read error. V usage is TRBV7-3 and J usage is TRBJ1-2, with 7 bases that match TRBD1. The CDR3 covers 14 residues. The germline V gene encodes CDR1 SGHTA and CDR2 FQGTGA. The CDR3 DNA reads TGCGCCAGCAGCCCGACAGGGAACACGGGAGGCTACTCCTTC. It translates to CASSPTGNTGGYSF.

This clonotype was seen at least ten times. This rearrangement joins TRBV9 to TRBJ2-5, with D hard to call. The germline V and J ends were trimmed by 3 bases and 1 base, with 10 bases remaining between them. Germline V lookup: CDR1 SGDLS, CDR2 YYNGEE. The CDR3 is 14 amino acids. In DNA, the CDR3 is TGTGCCAGCAGCGCCCAAGCAATCCAAGAGACCCAGTACTTC. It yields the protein CASSAQAIQETQYF.

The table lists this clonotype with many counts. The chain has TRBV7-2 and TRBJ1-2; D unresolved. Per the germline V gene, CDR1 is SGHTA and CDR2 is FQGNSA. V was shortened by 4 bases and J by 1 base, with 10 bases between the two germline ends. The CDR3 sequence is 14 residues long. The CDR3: CASSSRRSNYGYTF. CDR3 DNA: TGTGCCAGCAGCTCTCGTAGAAGTAACTATGGCTACACCTTC. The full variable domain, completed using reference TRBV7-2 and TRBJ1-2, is GAGVSQSPSNKVTEKGKDVELRCDPISGHTALYWYRQSLGQGLEFLIYFQGNSAPDKSGLPSDRFSAERTGGSVSTLTIQRTQQEDSAVYLCASSSRRSNYGYTFGSGTRLTVV.

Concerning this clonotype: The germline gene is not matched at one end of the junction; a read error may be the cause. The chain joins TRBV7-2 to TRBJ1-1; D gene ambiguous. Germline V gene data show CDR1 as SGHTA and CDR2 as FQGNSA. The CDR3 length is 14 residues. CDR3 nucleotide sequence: TGTGCCAGCAGCTTGGACCTACCCAACAATCAAGCCTTCTTT. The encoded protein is CASSLDLPNNQAFF.

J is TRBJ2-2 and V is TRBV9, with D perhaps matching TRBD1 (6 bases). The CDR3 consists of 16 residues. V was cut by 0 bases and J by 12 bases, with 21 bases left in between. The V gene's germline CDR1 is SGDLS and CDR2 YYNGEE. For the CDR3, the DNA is TGTGCCAGCAGCGTAGGAGGACAGCAAGCCTACGAGCAGCTGTTTTTT. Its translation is CASSVGGQQAYEQLFF.

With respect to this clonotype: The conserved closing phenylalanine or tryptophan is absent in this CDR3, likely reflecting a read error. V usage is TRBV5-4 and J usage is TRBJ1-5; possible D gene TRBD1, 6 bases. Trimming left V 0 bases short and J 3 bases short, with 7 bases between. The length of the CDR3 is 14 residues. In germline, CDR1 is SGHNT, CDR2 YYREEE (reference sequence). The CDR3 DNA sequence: TGTGCCAGCAGCTTGGAGGGACACAATCAGCCCCAGCATCTT. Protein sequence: CASSLEGHNQPQHL.

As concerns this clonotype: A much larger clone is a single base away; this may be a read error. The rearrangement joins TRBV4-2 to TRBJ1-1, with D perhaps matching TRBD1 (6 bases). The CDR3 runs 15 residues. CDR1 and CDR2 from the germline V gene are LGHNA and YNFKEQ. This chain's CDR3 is CASSQEGTLGTGAFF. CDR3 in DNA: TGTGCCAGCAGCCAAGAAGGGACACTGGGCACTGGAGCTTTCTTT.

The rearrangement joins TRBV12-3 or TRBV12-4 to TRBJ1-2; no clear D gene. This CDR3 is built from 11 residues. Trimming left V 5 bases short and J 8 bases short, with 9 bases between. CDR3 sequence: CASSKIGGYTF. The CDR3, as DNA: TGTGCCAGCAGTAAAATCGGGGGCTACACCTTC.

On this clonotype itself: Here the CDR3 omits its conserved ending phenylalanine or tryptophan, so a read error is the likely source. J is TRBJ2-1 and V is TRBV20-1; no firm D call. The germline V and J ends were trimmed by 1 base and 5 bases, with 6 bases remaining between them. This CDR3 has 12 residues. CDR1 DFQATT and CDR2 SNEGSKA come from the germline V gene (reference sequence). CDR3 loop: CSARAQDNEQFS. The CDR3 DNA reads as TGCAGTGCTAGAGCGCAAGACAATGAGCAGTTCTCC.

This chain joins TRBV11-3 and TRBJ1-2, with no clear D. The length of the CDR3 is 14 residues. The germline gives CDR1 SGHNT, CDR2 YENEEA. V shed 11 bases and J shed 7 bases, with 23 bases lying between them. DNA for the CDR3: TGTGCCTGGAGCGCATCCCCGCAGGCATTTGGCTACACCTTC. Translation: CAWSASPQAFGYTF.

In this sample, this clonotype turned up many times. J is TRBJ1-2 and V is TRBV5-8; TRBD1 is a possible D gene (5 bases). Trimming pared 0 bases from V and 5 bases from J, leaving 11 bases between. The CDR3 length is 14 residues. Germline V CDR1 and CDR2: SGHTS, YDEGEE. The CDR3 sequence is CASSLENRGYGYTF. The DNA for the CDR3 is TGTGCCAGCAGCTTGGAAAATAGGGGATATGGCTACACCTTC.

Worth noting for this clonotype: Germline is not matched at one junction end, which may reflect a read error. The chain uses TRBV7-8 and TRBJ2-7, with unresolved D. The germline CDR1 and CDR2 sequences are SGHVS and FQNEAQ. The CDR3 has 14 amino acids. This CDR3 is CASSLAKTKDAALF. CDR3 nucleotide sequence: TGTGCCAGCAGCTTAGCGAAAACTAAGGACGCAGCCCTATTC. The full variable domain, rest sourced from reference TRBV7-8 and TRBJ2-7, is GAGVSQSPRYKVAKRGQDVALRCDPISGHVSLFWYQQALGQGPEFLTYFQNEAQLDKSGLPSDRFFAERPEGSVSTLKIQRTQQEDSAVYLCASSLAKTKDAALFGPGTRLTVT.

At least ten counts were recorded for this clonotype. The CDR3 region has the DNA TGTGCCAGCAGCCCTAGGGCGACAGTCACCGGGGAGCTGTTTTTT. It codes for CASSPRATVTGELFF. V is TRBV11-2 and J is TRBJ2-2, with D possibly being TRBD1 (5 bases). CDR1 SGHAT and CDR2 FQNNGV come from the germline V gene. The V and J ends lost 5 bases and 4 bases respectively, with 14 bases between them. This CDR3 has 15 amino acids.

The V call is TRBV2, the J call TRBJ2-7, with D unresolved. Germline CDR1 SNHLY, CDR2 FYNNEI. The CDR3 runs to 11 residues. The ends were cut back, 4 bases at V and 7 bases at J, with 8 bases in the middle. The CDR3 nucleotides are TGTGCCAGCAGTGCCGACAAAGAGCAGTACTTC. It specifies CASSADKEQYF.

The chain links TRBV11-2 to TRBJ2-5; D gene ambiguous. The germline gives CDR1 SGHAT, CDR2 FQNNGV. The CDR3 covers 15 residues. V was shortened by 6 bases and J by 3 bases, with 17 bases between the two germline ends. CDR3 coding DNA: TGTGCCAGCAGGCTAGGGTCTGCAAGGGAAGAGACCCAGTACTTC. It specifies CASRLGSAREETQYF.

CDR3: CASSVEGSNTEACYTF. CDR3 sequence (DNA): TGTGCCAGCAGCGTAGAGGGAAGTAACACTGAAGCTTGCTACACCTTC. This chain uses TRBV9 with TRBJ1-2; D is undetermined. The germline V and J ends were trimmed by 0 bases and 9 bases, with 21 bases remaining between them. The CDR3 loop spans 16 amino acids. Germline V gene data show CDR1 as SGDLS and CDR2 as YYNGEE.